Given below is one T cell receptor (beta chain) in context. As yet, its antigen is unknown. cDNA libraries for TCR beta contained unique molecular identifiers. Researchers reported 550,000 or so cDNA molecules coming from around 1 to 10 million T cells. TCRdb used MiXCR to reprocess the PCR reads, holding one entry per CDR3 protein. This sample has approximately 730,000 distinct CDR3 sequences; roughly 50% occur once, and the top ten carry over 4.5%. This specimen belongs to a study of post-analysis software for immune sequencing data. Turning to the study itself: Recorded subtypes: relapsing-remitting, secondary progressive, progressive-relapsing; some patients unannotated. General study points: Four or five TRBV segments, TRBV5-6, TRBV5-1 and TRBV20-1 among them, were found more frequent in patients than controls.

There are 12 residues in the CDR3. The J segment lost 6 bases and the V segment lost 6 bases, leaving 4 bases of the junction unmatched. The chain links TRBV12-3 or TRBV12-4 to TRBJ1-2, with 7 bases lining up with TRBD1. Sequencing was done on a sample of blood. The origin of this receptor is a girl aged 10-17 years with multiple sclerosis. The CDR3 DNA follows: TGTGCCAGCAGGCTTACAGGGGATGGCTACACCTTC. Encoded protein: CASRLTGDGYTF.